These T cell receptor beta chains were read from a single sample in a study of Tregs in tolerant kidney transplant recipients. TCRdb keeps only in-frame clones here, not all; method: immunoSEQ multiplex PCR. In the table there are around 230,000 clones, about four fifths of which are singletons. Sequencing used CD4+ T cells from blood. The origin of the receptors is a human donor in good health. Each CDR3 is given with its conserved first and last residue. A D gene is named only where the DNA matches it firmly. Not all rows give a size; the values are once, few, many and, for expanded clones, a class.

TRBV7-2	NA	NA	TRBJ2-7	CASSQFRDTRTYEQYF	TGTGCCAGCAGCCAATTCCGGGACACCCGAACCTACGAGCAGTACTTC
TRBV6-5	NA	TRBD2	TRBJ2-3	CASRLAGTDTQYF	TGTGCCAGCAGATTAGCGGGAACAGATACGCAGTATTTT
TRBV5-4	NA	NA	TRBJ1-1	CASSGRGGGDTEAFF	TGTGCCAGCAGCGGCAGGGGAGGAGGGGACACTGAAGCTTTCTTT
TRBV18	NA	NA	TRBJ2-6	CASSPQSSTGWSGANVLTF	TGTGCCAGCTCACCGCAATCCTCGACGGGTTGGTCCGGGGCCAACGTCCTGACTTTC
TRBV10-1	NA	TRBD2	TRBJ2-2	CASSELHGLLAGGIGSTGELFF	TGCGCCAGCAGTGAGTTGCACGGTCTACTAGCGGGGGGAATTGGGAGCACCGGGGAGCTGTTTTTT
TRBV30	NA	NA	TRBJ2-5	CAWSVNPGETQYF	TGCGCCTGGAGTGTAAATCCCGGAGAGACCCAGTACTTC
TRBV7-2	NA	TRBD2	TRBJ2-5	CASSLASGRALETQYF	TGTGCCAGCAGCTTAGCTAGCGGGAGGGCCCTGGAGACCCAGTACTTC
TRBV6-1	NA	TRBD1	TRBJ2-7	CASSELTGGAYYEQYF	TGTGCCAGCAGCGAATTAACAGGGGGCGCATATTACGAGCAGTACTTC
TRBV30	few	NA	TRBJ2-7	CACPPHSYEQYF	TGTGCCTGCCCCCCCCACTCCTACGAGCAGTACTTC
TRBV2	NA	NA	TRBJ2-2	CASRSSPTANTGELFF	TGTGCCAGCAGGTCAAGCCCGACAGCGAACACCGGGGAGCTGTTTTTT
TRBV5-4	NA	NA	TRBJ2-1	CASSEAGSYNEQFF	TGTGCCAGCAGTGAGGCGGGGTCCTACAATGAGCAGTTCTTC
TRBV5-6	NA	NA	TRBJ1-4	CASSFRPGEKLFF	TGTGCCAGCAGCTTCCGGCCGGGAGAAAAACTGTTTTTT